Listed below are T cell receptor beta chains from one sample, sequenced in a study of CD8 T cells in Susac syndrome. TCRdb re-called the immunoSEQ multiplex PCR reads through MiXCR, storing one row per CDR3 protein. The table lists 180,000 or so distinct CDR3 sequences, around 96% of them singletons. The specimen sequenced was CD4+ T cells from PBMCs. The receptors originated from a human donor in good health. CDR3s include the opening cysteine and the closing phenylalanine or tryptophan. The D gene is left open where the match is weak.

V gene	J gene	D gene	CDR3 protein
TRBV29-1	TRBJ2-5	TRBD1	CSVQRDRVQETQYF
TRBV18	TRBJ1-1	NA	CASSATVYTEAFF
TRBV12-5	TRBJ2-5	NA	CASGSSGLETQYF
TRBV29-1	TRBJ2-5	TRBD1	CSVRILIDRGRETQYF
TRBV7-2	TRBJ2-1	TRBD2	CASRRLAGVDEQFF
TRBV20-1	TRBJ2-3	NA	CSAPDWETDTQYF
TRBV30	TRBJ1-2	NA	CAWSGGGDYGYTF
TRBV27	TRBJ1-2	NA	CASSTGRNYGYTF
TRBV29-1	TRBJ2-6	TRBD1	CSARTGGGSGANVLTF
TRBV29-1	TRBJ2-7	NA	CSVSAGSDEQYF
TRBV30	TRBJ1-3	NA	CAWTGKGQNTIYF
TRBV9	TRBJ2-1	NA	CASSGVGPSYNEQFF
TRBV29-1	TRBJ2-5	NA	CSVERVGGETQYF
TRBV12-3/TRBV12-4	TRBJ2-1	TRBD2	CASTATSVGDEQFF
TRBV2	TRBJ2-1	TRBD2	CASSGSSGRARDEQFF
TRBV6-2/TRBV6-3	TRBJ2-6	NA	CASKGGSSGANVLTF
TRBV20-1	TRBJ2-3	TRBD2	CSARGERGRTDTQYF
TRBV30	TRBJ1-5	NA	CAWNRDNQPQHF
TRBV19	TRBJ2-6	TRBD1	CASRAGGLISGANVLTF
TRBV6-5	TRBJ2-7	TRBD2	CASSYTRTSGPYEQYF
TRBV7-3	TRBJ1-1	TRBD1	CASSLTPTGDTEAFF
TRBV20-1	TRBJ2-3	TRBD2	CSARVIAGGQYTQYF
TRBV4-3	TRBJ2-6	NA	CASSHTGIRFGANVLTF
TRBV7-9	TRBJ2-1	NA	CASSLGGFNYNEQFF
TRBV29-1	TRBJ1-3	NA	CSVSLGGGNTIYF
TRBV24-1	TRBJ2-1	NA	CATSDLPGDEQFF
TRBV18	TRBJ2-5	NA	CASSPDRFQETQYF
TRBV28	TRBJ1-2	TRBD1	CASRETGSYGYTF
TRBV20-1	TRBJ2-5	NA	CSADGSEGETQYF
TRBV6-2/TRBV6-3	TRBJ2-2	NA	CASSYFSGGELFF
TRBV7-2	TRBJ2-7	NA	CASSPRTTRYEQYF
TRBV30	TRBJ2-5	TRBD2	CAWRIGLAGGETQYF
TRBV7-9	TRBJ2-3	NA	CASSLLARSTDTQYF
TRBV5-6	TRBJ2-1	TRBD1	CASSLTGARNEQFF
TRBV30	TRBJ2-5	NA	CAWSVGQWGTQYF
TRBV30	TRBJ2-2	NA	CAWSQRHHGELFF
TRBV20-1	TRBJ2-2	NA	CSASKSTGELFF
TRBV7-9	TRBJ2-5	NA	CASSLGDQETQYF
TRBV3-1	TRBJ1-5	NA	CASSQDLGHQPQHF
TRBV4-2	TRBJ2-7	NA	CASSHDEGGVYEQYF
TRBV12-3/TRBV12-4	TRBJ1-1	NA	CASSLTGEAFF
TRBV7-2	TRBJ2-7	NA	CASSLAPGLSYEQYF
TRBV25-1	TRBJ2-5	TRBD2	CASSDVGGSQETQYF
TRBV9	TRBJ2-1	TRBD2	CASSVSPLAGGSNEQFF
TRBV7-9	TRBJ2-1	TRBD1	CASSPTGDEQFF
TRBV3-1	TRBJ2-7	NA	CASSQQVYYEQYF
TRBV12-3/TRBV12-4	TRBJ2-5	TRBD2	CASSLPGTTGVETQYF
TRBV28	TRBJ2-7	NA	CASSVLGGSYEQYF
TRBV2	TRBJ2-3	NA	CASSGGGNTDTQYF
TRBV20-1	TRBJ1-1	TRBD1	CSARWQGVGVAFF